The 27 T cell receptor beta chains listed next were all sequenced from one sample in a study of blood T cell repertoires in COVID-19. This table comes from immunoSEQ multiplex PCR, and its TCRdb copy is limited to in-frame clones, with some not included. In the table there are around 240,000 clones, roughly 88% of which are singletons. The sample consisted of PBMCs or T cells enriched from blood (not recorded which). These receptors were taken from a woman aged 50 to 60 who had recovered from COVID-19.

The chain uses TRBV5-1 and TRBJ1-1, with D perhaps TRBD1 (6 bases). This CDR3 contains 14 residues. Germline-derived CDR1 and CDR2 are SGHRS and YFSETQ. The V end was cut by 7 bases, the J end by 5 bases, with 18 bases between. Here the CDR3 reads CASLEGGGGTEAFF. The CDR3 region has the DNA TGCGCCAGCCTCGAGGGAGGGGGTGGGACTGAAGCTTTCTTT.

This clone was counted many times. This CDR3 is CASSRAGREAFF. The CDR3 bases are TGTGCCAGCAGCCGCGCGGGCAGGGAAGCTTTCTTT. The chain uses TRBV3-1 (or the pseudogene TRBV3-2) and TRBJ1-1; no clear D gene. Germline-derived CDR1 and CDR2 are LGHDT and YNNKEL (reference sequence). The CDR3 has 12 residues. The V and J ends lost 4 bases and 8 bases respectively, with 11 bases between them.

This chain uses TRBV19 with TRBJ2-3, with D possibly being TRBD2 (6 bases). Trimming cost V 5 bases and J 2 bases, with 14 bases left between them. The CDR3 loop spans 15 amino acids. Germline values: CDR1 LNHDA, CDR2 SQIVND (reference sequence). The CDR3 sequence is CASSALTRDTDTQYF. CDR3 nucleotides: TGTGCCAGTAGTGCCCTGACTAGAGACACAGATACGCAGTATTTT. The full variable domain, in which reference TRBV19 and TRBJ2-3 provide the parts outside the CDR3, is DGGITQSPKYLFRKEGQNVTLSCEQNLNHDAMYWYRQDPGQGLRLIYYSQIVNDFQKGDIAEGYSVSREKKESFPLTVTSAQKNPTAFYLCASSALTRDTDTQYFGPGTRLTVL.

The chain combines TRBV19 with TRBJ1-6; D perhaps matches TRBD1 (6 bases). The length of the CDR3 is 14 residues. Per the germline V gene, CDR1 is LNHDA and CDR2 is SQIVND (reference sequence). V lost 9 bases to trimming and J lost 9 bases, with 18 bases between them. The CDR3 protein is CASQTTGFGSPLHF. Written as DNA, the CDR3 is TGTGCCAGCCAAACTACAGGGTTTGGTTCACCCCTCCACTTT.

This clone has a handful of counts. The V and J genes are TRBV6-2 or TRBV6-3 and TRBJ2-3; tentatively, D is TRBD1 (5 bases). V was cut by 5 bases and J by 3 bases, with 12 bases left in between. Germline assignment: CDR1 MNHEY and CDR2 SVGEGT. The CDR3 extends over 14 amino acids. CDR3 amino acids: CASSPTEPTDTQYF. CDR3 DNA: TGTGCCAGCAGTCCGACAGAGCCAACAGATACGCAGTATTTT.

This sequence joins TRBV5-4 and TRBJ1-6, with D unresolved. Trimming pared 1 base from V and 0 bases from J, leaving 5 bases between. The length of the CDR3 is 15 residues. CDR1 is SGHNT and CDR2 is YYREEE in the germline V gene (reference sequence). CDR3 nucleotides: TGTGCCAGCAGCTTGTACGGCTCCTATAATTCACCCCTCCACTTT. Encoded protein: CASSLYGSYNSPLHF.

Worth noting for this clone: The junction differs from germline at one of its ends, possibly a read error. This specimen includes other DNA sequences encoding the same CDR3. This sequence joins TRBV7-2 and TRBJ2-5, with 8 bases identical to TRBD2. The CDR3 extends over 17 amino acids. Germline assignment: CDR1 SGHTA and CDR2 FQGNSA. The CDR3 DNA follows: TGTGCCAGCAGCTTAGGGGTCACTAGCGGAGGTGGGAAGACCCAATACTTC. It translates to CASSLGVTSGGGKTQYF.

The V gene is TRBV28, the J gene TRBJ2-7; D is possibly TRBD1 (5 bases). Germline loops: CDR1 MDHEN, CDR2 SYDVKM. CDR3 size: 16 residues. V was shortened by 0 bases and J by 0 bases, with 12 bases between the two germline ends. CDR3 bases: TGTGCCAGCAGTTTATGGGCAGGGCCTAACTCCTACGAGCAGTACTTC. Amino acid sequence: CASSLWAGPNSYEQYF. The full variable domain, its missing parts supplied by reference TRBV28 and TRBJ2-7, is DVKVTQSSRYLVKRTGEKVFLECVQDMDHENMFWYRQDPGLGLRLIYFSYDVKMKEKGDIPEGYSVSREKKERFSLILESASTNQTSMYLCASSLWAGPNSYEQYFGPGTRLTVT.

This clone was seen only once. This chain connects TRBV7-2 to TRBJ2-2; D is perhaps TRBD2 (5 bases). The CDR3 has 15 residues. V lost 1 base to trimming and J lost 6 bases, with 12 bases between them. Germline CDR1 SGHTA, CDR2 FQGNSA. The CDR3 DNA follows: TGTGCCAGCAGCTTAGTCCCGGGGATAGCCGGGGAGCTGTTTTTT. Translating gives CASSLVPGIAGELFF. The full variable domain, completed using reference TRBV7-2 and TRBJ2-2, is GAGVSQSPSNKVTEKGKDVELRCDPISGHTALYWYRQSLGQGLEFLIYFQGNSAPDKSGLPSDRFSAERTGGSVSTLTIQRTQQEDSAVYLCASSLVPGIAGELFFGEGSRLTVL.

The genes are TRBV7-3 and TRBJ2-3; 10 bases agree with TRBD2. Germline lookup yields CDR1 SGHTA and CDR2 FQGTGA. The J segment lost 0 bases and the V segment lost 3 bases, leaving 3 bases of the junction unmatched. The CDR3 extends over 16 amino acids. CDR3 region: CASSFTLAGSTDTQYF. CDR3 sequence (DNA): TGTGCCAGCAGCTTCACACTAGCGGGGAGCACAGATACGCAGTATTTT.

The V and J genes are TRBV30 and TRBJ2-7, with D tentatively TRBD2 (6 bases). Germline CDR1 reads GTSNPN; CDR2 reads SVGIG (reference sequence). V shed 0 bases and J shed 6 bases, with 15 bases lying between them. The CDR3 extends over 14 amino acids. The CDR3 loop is CAWSVGGTVSEQYF. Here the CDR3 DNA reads TGTGCCTGGAGTGTGGGCGGGACCGTGTCCGAGCAGTACTTC.

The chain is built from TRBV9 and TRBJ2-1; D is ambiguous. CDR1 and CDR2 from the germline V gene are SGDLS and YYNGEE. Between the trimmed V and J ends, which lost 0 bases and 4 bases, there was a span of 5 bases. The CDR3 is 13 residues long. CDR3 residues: CASSVGEYNEQFF. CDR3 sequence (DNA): TGTGCCAGCAGCGTAGGAGAATACAATGAGCAGTTCTTC.

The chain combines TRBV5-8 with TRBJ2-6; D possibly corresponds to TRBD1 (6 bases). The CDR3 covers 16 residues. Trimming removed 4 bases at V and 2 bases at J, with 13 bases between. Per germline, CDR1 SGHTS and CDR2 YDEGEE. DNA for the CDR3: TGTGCCAGCAGCGCAGGGGTATCGACTGGGGCCAACGTCCTGACTTTC. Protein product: CASSAGVSTGANVLTF.

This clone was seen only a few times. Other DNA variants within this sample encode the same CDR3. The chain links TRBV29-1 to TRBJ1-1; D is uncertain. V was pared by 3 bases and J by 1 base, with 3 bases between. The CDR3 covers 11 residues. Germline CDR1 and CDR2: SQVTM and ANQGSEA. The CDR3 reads CSVDRNTEAFF. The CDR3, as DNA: TGCAGCGTTGACAGGAACACTGAAGCTTTCTTT.

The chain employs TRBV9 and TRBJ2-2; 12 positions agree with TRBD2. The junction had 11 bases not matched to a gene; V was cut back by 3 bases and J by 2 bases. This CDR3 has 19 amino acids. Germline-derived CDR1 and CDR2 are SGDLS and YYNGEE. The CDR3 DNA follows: TGTGCCAGCAGCGGATACGTAGGGACTAGCGGGCTCAACACCGGGGAGCTGTTTTTT. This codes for CASSGYVGTSGLNTGELFF.

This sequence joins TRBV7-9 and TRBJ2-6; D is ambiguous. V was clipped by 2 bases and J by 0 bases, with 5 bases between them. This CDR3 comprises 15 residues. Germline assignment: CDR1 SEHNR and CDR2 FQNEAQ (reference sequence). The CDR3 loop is CASSLTNSGANVLTF. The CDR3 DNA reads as TGTGCCAGCAGCTTAACTAACTCTGGGGCCAACGTCCTGACTTTC. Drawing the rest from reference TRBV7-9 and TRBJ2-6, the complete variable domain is DTGVSQNPRHKITKRGQNVTFRCDPISEHNRLYWYRQTLGQGPEFLTYFQNEAQLEKSRLLSDRFSAERPKGSFSTLEIQRTEQGDSAMYLCASSLTNSGANVLTFGAGSRLTVL.

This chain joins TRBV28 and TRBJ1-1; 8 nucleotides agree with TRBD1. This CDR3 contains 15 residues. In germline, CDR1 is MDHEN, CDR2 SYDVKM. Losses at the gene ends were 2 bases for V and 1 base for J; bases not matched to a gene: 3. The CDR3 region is CASSLHGTGNTEAFF. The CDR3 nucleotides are TGTGCCAGCAGTTTACATGGGACAGGGAACACTGAAGCTTTCTTT.

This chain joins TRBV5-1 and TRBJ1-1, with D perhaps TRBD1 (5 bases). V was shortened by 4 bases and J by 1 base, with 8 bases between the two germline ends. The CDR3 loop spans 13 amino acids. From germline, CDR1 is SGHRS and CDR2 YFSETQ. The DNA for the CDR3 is TGCGCCAGCAGCACCCAGGGGAACACTGAAGCTTTCTTT. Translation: CASSTQGNTEAFF.

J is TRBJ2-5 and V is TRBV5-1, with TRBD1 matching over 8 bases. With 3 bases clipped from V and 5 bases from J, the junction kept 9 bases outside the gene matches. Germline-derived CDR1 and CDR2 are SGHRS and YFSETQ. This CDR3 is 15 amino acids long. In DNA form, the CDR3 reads TGCGCCAGCAGCTCCGGGACCCAGGGGGCGGAGACCCAGTACTTC. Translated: CASSSGTQGAETQYF.

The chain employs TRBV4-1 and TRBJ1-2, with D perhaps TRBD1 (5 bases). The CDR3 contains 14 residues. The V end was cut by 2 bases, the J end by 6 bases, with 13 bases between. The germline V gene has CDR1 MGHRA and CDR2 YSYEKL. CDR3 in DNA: TGCGCCAGCAGCCAACTCGGGGGGAGGGATGGCTACACCTTC. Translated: CASSQLGGRDGYTF.

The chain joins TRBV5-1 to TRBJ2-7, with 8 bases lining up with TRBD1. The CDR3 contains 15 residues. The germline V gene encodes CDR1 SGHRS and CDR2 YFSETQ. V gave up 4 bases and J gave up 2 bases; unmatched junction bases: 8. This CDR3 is CASSGGQASPYEQYF. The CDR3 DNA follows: TGCGCCAGCAGCGGGGGACAGGCCTCTCCCTACGAGCAGTACTTC.

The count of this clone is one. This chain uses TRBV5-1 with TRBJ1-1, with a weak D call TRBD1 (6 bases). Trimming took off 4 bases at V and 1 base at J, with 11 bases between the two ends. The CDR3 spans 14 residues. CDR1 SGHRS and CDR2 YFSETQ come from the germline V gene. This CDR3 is CASSKPGQNTEAFF. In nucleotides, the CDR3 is TGCGCCAGCAGCAAACCGGGACAGAACACTGAAGCTTTCTTT.

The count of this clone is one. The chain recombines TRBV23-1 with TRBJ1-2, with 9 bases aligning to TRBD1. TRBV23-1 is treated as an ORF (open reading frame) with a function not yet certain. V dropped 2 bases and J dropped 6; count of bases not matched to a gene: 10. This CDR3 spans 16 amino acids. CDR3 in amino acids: CASSQPFRTGDHGYTF. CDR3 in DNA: TGCGCCAGCAGTCAACCGTTCAGGACAGGGGACCATGGCTACACCTTC.

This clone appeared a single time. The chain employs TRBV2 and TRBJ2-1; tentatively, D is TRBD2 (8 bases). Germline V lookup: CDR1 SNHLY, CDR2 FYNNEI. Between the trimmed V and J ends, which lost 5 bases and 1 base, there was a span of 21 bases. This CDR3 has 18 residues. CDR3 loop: CASSSPGGQGGSYNEQFF. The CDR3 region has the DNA TGTGCCAGCAGTTCCCCGGGGGGGCAGGGGGGATCCTACAATGAGCAGTTCTTC.

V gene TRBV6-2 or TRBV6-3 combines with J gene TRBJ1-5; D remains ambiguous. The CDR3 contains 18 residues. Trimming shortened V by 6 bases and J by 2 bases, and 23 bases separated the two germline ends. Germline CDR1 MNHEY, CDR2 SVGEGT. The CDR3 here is CASSTREGGIDGNQPQHF. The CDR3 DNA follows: TGTGCCAGCAGCACCCGGGAAGGAGGGATTGATGGCAATCAGCCCCAGCATTTT.

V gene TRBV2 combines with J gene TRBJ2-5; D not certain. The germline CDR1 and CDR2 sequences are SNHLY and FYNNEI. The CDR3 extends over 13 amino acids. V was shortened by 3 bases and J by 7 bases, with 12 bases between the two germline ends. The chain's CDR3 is CASSEEWSRTQYF. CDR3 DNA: TGTGCCAGCAGTGAGGAGTGGTCAAGGACCCAGTACTTC. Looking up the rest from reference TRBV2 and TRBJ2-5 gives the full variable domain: EPEVTQTPSHQVTQMGQEVILRCVPISNHLYFYWYRQILGQKVEFLVSFYNNEISEKSEIFDDQFSVERPDGSNFTLKIRSTKLEDSAMYFCASSEEWSRTQYFGPGTRLLVL.

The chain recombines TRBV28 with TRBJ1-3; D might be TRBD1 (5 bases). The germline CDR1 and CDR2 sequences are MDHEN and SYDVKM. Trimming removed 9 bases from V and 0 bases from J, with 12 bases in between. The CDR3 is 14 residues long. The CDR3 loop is CASTSGGSGNTIYF. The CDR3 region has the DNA TGTGCCAGTACCTCGGGGGGCTCTGGAAACACCATATATTTT. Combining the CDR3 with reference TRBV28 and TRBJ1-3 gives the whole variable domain DVKVTQSSRYLVKRTGEKVFLECVQDMDHENMFWYRQDPGLGLRLIYFSYDVKMKEKGDIPEGYSVSREKKERFSLILESASTNQTSMYLCASTSGGSGNTIYFGEGSWLTVV.